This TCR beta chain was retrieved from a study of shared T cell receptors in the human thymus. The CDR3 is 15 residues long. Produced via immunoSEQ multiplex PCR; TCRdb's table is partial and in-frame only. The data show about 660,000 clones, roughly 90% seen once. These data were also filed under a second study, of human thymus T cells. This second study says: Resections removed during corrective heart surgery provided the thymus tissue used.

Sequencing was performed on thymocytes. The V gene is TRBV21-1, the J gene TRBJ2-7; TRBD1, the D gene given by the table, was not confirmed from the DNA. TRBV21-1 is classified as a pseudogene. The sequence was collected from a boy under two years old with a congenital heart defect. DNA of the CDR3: TGTGCCAGCAGCAGCGCTACAGGGATCATCTACGAGCAGTACTTC. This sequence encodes CASSSATGIIYEQYF.